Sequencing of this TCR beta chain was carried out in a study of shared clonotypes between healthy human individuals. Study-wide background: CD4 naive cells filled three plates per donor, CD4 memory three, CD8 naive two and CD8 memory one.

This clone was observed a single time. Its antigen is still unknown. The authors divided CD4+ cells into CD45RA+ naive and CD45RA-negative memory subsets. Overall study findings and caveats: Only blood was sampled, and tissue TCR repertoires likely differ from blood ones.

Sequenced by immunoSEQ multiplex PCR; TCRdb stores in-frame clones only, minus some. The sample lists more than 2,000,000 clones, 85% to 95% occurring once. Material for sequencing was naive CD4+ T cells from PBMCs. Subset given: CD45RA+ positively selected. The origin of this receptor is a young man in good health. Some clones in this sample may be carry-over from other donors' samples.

CDR3 DNA sequence: TGTGCCTGGAGTGGGACAGGGATGGAGACCCAGTACTTC. It specifies CAWSGTGMETQYF. This chain connects TRBV30 to TRBJ2-5, with 8 positions matching TRBD1. The CDR3 is made up of 13 amino acids. Trimming took 1 base from V and 5 from J; bases not matched to a gene: 3. Germline CDR1 and CDR2: GTSNPN and SVGIG (reference sequence).